A single sample is the source of the 6 T cell receptor beta chains below, sequenced in a study of CD8+ T cells in alopecia areata (dated by TCRdb to between 2017 and 2018). Libraries were prepared through the immunoSEQ multiplex PCR assay. To provide template for TCR sequencing, every sample had RNA extracted and reverse transcribed into cDNA. TCRdb obtained this table from immuneACCESS and retained in-frame rearrangements with V and J assigned. These tables miss some clones; where compared with another copy, unresolved V genes account for less than half of the shortfall, and the remainder is unexplained. For this sample there are 150,000 to 200,000 clones; roughly 60% appear just once. Under 1.2% of the sample belongs to the ten largest clones. This specimen's time point label, interpreted: roughly 26 weeks on oral tofacitinib. The meaning of the sample's treatment or condition label: oral pan-JAK inhibitor, 5-10 mg twice daily.

This sample comprised CD4+ T cells sorted from blood, obtained at week 24, from a patient treated with tofacitinib. The source is a human donor with alopecia areata.

The chain links TRBV18 to TRBJ1-2; D may be TRBD1 (5 bases). CDR1 and CDR2 (germline): KGHSH, LQKENI. CDR3 size: 13 residues. V lost 2 bases and J 3 bases, leaving 7 bases between the germline ends. CDR3 nucleotide sequence: TGTGCCAGCTCACCAAAACAGGACTATGGCTACACCTTC. Protein product: CASSPKQDYGYTF.

Concerning this clone itself: Different DNA sequences within this sample yield the same CDR3. The rearrangement links TRBV4-3 to TRBJ2-3; D is ambiguous. Trimming stripped 1 base from V and 1 base from J, with 3 bases between. Germline assignment: CDR1 LGHNA and CDR2 YSLEER. The CDR3 runs 13 residues. The CDR3: CASSQAGTDTQYF. In DNA, the CDR3 is TGCGCCAGCAGCCAAGCAGGCACAGATACGCAGTATTTT.

The rearrangement uses TRBV21-1 and TRBJ2-7; the table's D call of TRBD2 was not tested on the DNA. TRBV21-1 is marked as a pseudogene. The length of the CDR3 is 15 residues. Here the CDR3 reads CASSIVTSNPYEQYF. CDR3 bases: TGTGCCAGCAGCATCGTGACTAGCAACCCATACGAGCAGTACTTC.

The gene calls are TRBV13 and TRBJ2-1, with D hard to call. Trimming stripped 1 base from V and 7 bases from J, with 5 bases between. The CDR3 totals 12 residues. Per the germline V gene, CDR1 is PRHDT and CDR2 is FYEKMQ (reference sequence). For the CDR3, the DNA is TGTGCCAGCAGCTTAGATGGGAATGAGCAGTTCTTC. Protein product: CASSLDGNEQFF.

This chain connects TRBV6-5 to TRBJ1-5; 7 bases match TRBD1. This CDR3 is built from 14 residues. Germline V CDR1 and CDR2: MNHEY, SVGAGI. With V trimmed by 6 bases and J by 2 bases, 4 bases remained unmatched. The CDR3 sequence is CASRATGGNQPQHF. The CDR3 region has the DNA TGTGCCAGCAGAGCAACAGGGGGCAATCAGCCCCAGCATTTT.

The chain couples TRBV5-1 to TRBJ2-1; D tentatively reads TRBD1 or TRBD2 (5 bases each). The ends were cut back, 4 bases at V and 12 bases at J, with 14 bases in the middle. The CDR3 spans 12 residues. The germline V gene has CDR1 SGHRS and CDR2 YFSETQ. In nucleotides, the CDR3 is TGCGCCAGCAGCGAGGGGCGGAACGGGCAGTTCTTC. Translating it yields CASSEGRNGQFF.